This entry features one TCR beta chain sequence. This specimen belongs to a study of T cells in Graves' hyperthyroidism and ophthalmopathy. The CDR3 is 19 residues long. The germline V gene encodes CDR1 KGHSH and CDR2 LQKENI. V was trimmed by 0 bases and J by 3 bases, leaving 24 bases between them. RNA transcripts gave rise to amplified TCR beta CDR3 regions. The HTBI primer set drove a first-round RT-PCR of the TCR CDR3. TCRdb processed the multiplex PCR reads anew with MiXCR; each CDR3 protein has one entry. The sample has around 360,000 distinct CDR3 sequences, roughly 15% seen once. What was sequenced was blood. This clonotype was sampled from a woman aged 55 to 70 with Graves' ophthalmopathy. The chain carries TRBV18 and TRBJ2-7; tentatively, D is TRBD1 or TRBD2 (5 bases each). The CDR3 reads CASSPPGEWAGTLHYEQYF. As DNA, the CDR3 is TGTGCCAGCTCACCACCGGGCGAATGGGCCGGGACCCTCCACTACGAGCAGTACTTC.